The clone carrying this TCR beta chain was counted many times. Antigen specificity is unknown. This entry is derived from a study of T cells in Graves' hyperthyroidism and ophthalmopathy. Diagnoses were established using clinical symptoms, serum thyroxine and TRAb, thyroid ultrasound and orbital computed tomography. Amplified TCR beta CDR3 regions derived from RNA transcripts. The HTBI primer set was used in a first-round RT-PCR of the TCR CDR3. MiXCR, applied by TCRdb to the multiplex PCR reads, yields one record per CDR3 protein. The table includes 360,000 or so distinct CDR3 sequences, 15% to 20% detected once. The germline gives CDR1 SGHAT, CDR2 FQNNGV. Trimming removed 4 bases from V and 6 bases from J; junction bases left unmatched: 12. This CDR3 spans 17 amino acids. General study points: Among thyroid clonotypes expanded above 0.001, most also appeared in blood.

Sequencing was done on a sample of blood. The clonotype originates from a woman younger than 30 with Graves' hyperthyroidism. The chain combines TRBV11-2 with TRBJ2-2, with 9 nucleotides matching TRBD1. In DNA form, the CDR3 reads TGTGCCAGCAGCTACGGGACAGGGCGGATCATAGCCGGGGAGCTGTTTTTT. It translates to CASSYGTGRIIAGELFF.